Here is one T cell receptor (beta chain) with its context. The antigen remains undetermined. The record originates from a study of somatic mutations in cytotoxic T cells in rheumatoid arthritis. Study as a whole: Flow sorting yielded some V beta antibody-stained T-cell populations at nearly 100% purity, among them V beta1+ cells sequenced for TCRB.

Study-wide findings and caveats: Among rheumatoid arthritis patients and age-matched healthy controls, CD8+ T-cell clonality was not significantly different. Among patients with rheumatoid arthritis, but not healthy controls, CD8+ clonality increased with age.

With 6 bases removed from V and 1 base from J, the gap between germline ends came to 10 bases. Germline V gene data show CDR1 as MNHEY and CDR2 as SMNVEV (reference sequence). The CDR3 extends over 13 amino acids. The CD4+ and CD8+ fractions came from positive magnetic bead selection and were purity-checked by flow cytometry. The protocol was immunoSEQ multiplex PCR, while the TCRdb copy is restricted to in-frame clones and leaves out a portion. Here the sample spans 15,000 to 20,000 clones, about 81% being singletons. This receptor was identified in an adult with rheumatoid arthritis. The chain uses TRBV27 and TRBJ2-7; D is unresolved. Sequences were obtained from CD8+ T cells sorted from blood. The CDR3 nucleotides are TGTGCCAGCAGGGGCCTGAGTTCCTACGAGCAGTACTTC. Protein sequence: CASRGLSSYEQYF.